This T cell receptor (beta chain) originates from a study of CD8+ T cells in alopecia areata. Study observations and caveats: Especially in alopecia totalis/universalis, lesional scalp showed greater clonality than normal scalp did.

Following RNA extraction, reverse transcription yielded cDNA that acted as the sequencing template. The repertoire was sequenced with immunoSEQ multiplex PCR; TCRdb's copy has only in-frame clones and lacks some. The repertoire consists of some 99,000 clones, with 40% to 55% occurring once and the leading ten covering 0.75% to 0.8%. A few counts support this clone. Its antigen is unidentified. Alopecia areata patients had lesional scalp punch biopsies and peripheral blood taken from them. This receptor was taken from a human donor with alopecia areata. The specimen was CD4+ T cells sorted from blood.

Here the CDR3 reads CASSTSGSYEQYF. CDR3 nucleotides: TGTGCCAGCTCTACTAGCGGGAGCTACGAGCAGTACTTC. The chain has TRBV18 and TRBJ2-7; the match to TRBD2 covers 11 bases. From germline, CDR1 is KGHSH and CDR2 LQKENI. This CDR3 has 13 residues. The V gene end was trimmed by 6 bases and the J gene end by 3 bases; junction bases not matched to a gene: 1.